This T cell receptor beta chain comes out of a study of T cells in Graves' hyperthyroidism and ophthalmopathy. Broader study findings: Most expanded thyroid clonotypes above 0.001 recurred in blood.

Germline V gene data show CDR1 as LNHDA and CDR2 as SQIVND (reference sequence). The CDR3 is made up of 13 amino acids. Between the trimmed V and J ends, which lost 6 bases and 2 bases, there was a span of 10 bases. This clonotype has just a few counts. Its antigen is undetermined. It was uncontrolled infection, other autoimmune disease, pregnancy or lactation that excluded patients. Orbital computed tomography and thyroid ultrasound, together with serum TRAb and thyroxine and clinical symptoms, were used for diagnoses. At first hyperthyroidism diagnosis, before any ophthalmopathy symptoms, the blood sample was collected. The source material, RNA transcripts, was used to amplify TCR beta CDR3 regions. The HTBI primer set served for first-round RT-PCR of the TCR CDR3. TCRdb used MiXCR to reprocess the multiplex PCR reads, holding one entry per CDR3 protein. The repertoire holds about 770,000 distinct CDR3 sequences, with around 20% as singletons.

The sequence was collected from a woman aged 45 to 65 with Graves' hyperthyroidism that later progressed to Graves' ophthalmopathy. Sequenced material: blood. This rearrangement joins TRBV19 to TRBJ1-1, with unresolved D. Here the CDR3 DNA reads TGTGCCAGTAGGGTGAATATTAACACTGAAGCTTTCTTT. Translation: CASRVNINTEAFF.